A selection of T cell receptor beta chains follows, all from one sample in a study of post-analysis software for immune sequencing data. TCRdb itself ran the PCR reads through MiXCR, one entry per CDR3 protein. The table has 750,000 to 900,000 distinct CDR3 sequences, approximately 44% seen once; the top ten hold roughly 4.9%. Input material: blood. The source is a girl between 10 and 17 years old with multiple sclerosis. CDR3s include the opening cysteine and the closing phenylalanine or tryptophan. The D gene is left open where the match is weak. Rows may omit the clone size; those that give it use once, few, many or a size class.

J,V,D,size,CDR3,DNA
TRBJ2-1,TRBV28,NA,NA,CASSPSVSSYNEQFF,TGTGCCAGCAGTCCTAGCGTCTCCTCCTACAATGAGCAGTTCTTC
TRBJ2-2,TRBV15,NA,few,CATGRDRVAGELFF,TGTGCCACCGGCAGAGATCGGGTGGCGGGGGAGCTGTTTTTT
TRBJ2-7,TRBV9,NA,few,CASSAEPGLSYEQYF,TGTGCCAGCAGCGCAGAACCTGGACTCAGCTACGAGCAGTACTTC
TRBJ2-4,TRBV3-1,NA,NA,CASSQDMGEASGYIQYF,TGTGCCAGCAGCCAAGATATGGGGGAGGCCTCTGGGTACATTCAGTACTTC
TRBJ2-3,TRBV4-1,NA,NA,CASSQEVGGSTDTQYF,TGCGCCAGCAGCCAAGAAGTCGGGGGTTCCACAGATACGCAGTATTTT
TRBJ2-1,TRBV10-1,TRBD2,few,CASRKTSGTSYNEQFF,TGCGCCAGCAGAAAGACTAGCGGGACCTCCTACAATGAGCAGTTCTTC
TRBJ2-5,TRBV13,TRBD2,few,CASSLGGRATETQYF,TGTGCCAGCAGCTTAGGGGGGAGGGCCACAGAGACCCAGTACTTC
TRBJ1-2,TRBV29-1,NA,NA,CSVVNANYGYTF,TGCAGCGTTGTGAACGCGAACTATGGCTACACCTTC
TRBJ2-1,TRBV20-1,TRBD1,few,CSARWGQRTYNEQFF,TGCAGTGCTAGATGGGGACAGCGAACCTACAATGAGCAGTTCTTC
TRBJ2-5,TRBV3-1,TRBD1,few,CASSPRDRPLLQYF,TGTGCCAGCAGCCCCCGGGACAGGCCGTTGCTCCAGTACTTC
TRBJ2-7,TRBV28,NA,few,CASSGTYGGSYEQYF,TGTGCCAGCAGCGGGACATATGGGGGCTCCTACGAGCAGTACTTC
TRBJ2-7,TRBV10-2,NA,NA,CATGQSSYEQYF,TGCGCCACAGGACAGAGCTCCTACGAGCAGTACTTC
TRBJ1-2,TRBV14,NA,few,CASSQDLLANYGYTF,TGTGCCAGCAGCCAAGATTTGCTGGCAAACTATGGCTACACCTTC
TRBJ1-1,TRBV20-1,NA,few,CSARAAGYTEAFF,TGCAGTGCTAGAGCGGCAGGGTACACTGAAGCTTTCTTT
TRBJ2-5,TRBV7-6,NA,NA,CASSGTLEETQYF,TGTGCCAGCTCAGGGACTCTAGAAGAGACCCAGTACTTC
TRBJ1-2,TRBV5-1,NA,once,CASSGGTEAAGYTF,TGCGCCAGCAGCGGCGGGACGGAAGCTGCTGGCTACACCTTC
TRBJ1-5,TRBV6-1,NA,NA,CASVTGGRDQPQHF,TGTGCCAGCGTCACCGGGGGGAGAGATCAGCCCCAGCATTTT
TRBJ1-2,TRBV24-1,NA,NA,CATSSEGFGYTF,TGTGCCACCAGTTCGGAAGGTTTCGGCTACACCTTC
TRBJ2-1,TRBV12-3/TRBV12-4,TRBD1,few,CASDRGRLASPYNEQFF,TGTGCCAGCGACAGGGGGCGGCTGGCTAGTCCCTACAATGAGCAGTTCTTC
TRBJ1-1,TRBV9,TRBD1,NA,CASNPGTGYTEAFF,TGTGCCAGCAATCCCGGGACAGGGTACACTGAAGCTTTCTTT
TRBJ2-1,TRBV10-3,TRBD2,few,CASNSGSRVDNEQFF,TGTGCCAGTAATAGCGGGAGCCGGGTAGACAATGAGCAGTTCTTC
TRBJ2-7,TRBV7-3,TRBD1,NA,CASSTTGTGGEQYF,TGTGCCAGCAGCACAACCGGGACAGGGGGCGAGCAGTACTTC
TRBJ2-1,TRBV29-1,NA,few,CSAADTSSYNEQFF,TGCAGCGCAGCGGACACGAGCTCCTACAATGAGCAGTTCTTC
TRBJ1-5,TRBV10-3,TRBD1,NA,CAISDGRQGHNQPQHF,TGTGCCATCAGTGATGGACGACAGGGACACAATCAGCCCCAGCATTTT
TRBJ2-7,TRBV2,NA,NA,CASIISLSSYEQYF,TGTGCCAGCATTATTTCTTTAAGCTCCTACGAGCAGTACTTC
TRBJ2-1,TRBV20-1,NA,NA,CSASILERGEQFF,TGCAGTGCTAGCATCCTAGAACGGGGTGAGCAGTTCTTC
TRBJ1-5,TRBV6-5,TRBD1,few,CASSIGTGFNQPQHF,TGTGCCAGCAGTATCGGGACAGGGTTCAATCAGCCCCAGCATTTT
TRBJ1-5,TRBV11-2,NA,NA,CASSFGHAANQPQHF,TGCGCCAGCAGCTTCGGGCATGCCGCGAATCAGCCCCAGCATTTT
TRBJ2-5,TRBV18,TRBD2,few,CASSPRVTSGNGQTQYF,TGTGCCAGCTCACCACGGGTGACTAGCGGGAACGGGCAGACCCAGTACTTC
TRBJ1-4,TRBV29-1,NA,NA,CSVRKSEKLFF,TGCAGCGTTCGTAAGAGTGAAAAACTGTTTTTT
TRBJ2-1,TRBV12-3/TRBV12-4,NA,NA,CASSFGLGGKKYNEQFF,TGTGCCAGCAGTTTCGGATTAGGGGGGAAAAAATACAATGAGCAGTTCTTC
TRBJ2-5,TRBV12-3/TRBV12-4,NA,NA,CASSLVEQETQYF,TGTGCCAGCAGTTTGGTTGAACAAGAGACCCAGTACTTC
TRBJ1-2,TRBV29-1,TRBD1,few,CSVLGQTFYGYTF,TGCAGCGTTTTGGGACAGACTTTTTATGGCTACACCTTC
TRBJ1-1,TRBV5-1,NA,NA,CASSYDNTEAFF,TGCGCCAGCAGCTATGATAACACTGAAGCTTTCTTT
TRBJ2-1,TRBV9,TRBD1,NA,CASSATGQGALGKFF,TGTGCCAGCAGCGCTACGGGACAGGGGGCTTTGGGAAAGTTCTTC
TRBJ2-1,TRBV2,TRBD2,NA,CASRGTSGRAGSWFF,TGTGCCAGCAGAGGGACTAGCGGGAGGGCAGGATCTTGGTTCTTC
TRBJ2-7,TRBV7-9,TRBD2,NA,CASSDRLAASEQYF,TGTGCCAGCAGCGACAGACTAGCGGCTAGCGAGCAGTACTTC
TRBJ2-1,TRBV20-1,TRBD2,NA,CSARDQGSGSGDEQFF,TGCAGTGCTAGAGATCAGGGTAGCGGGAGTGGGGATGAGCAGTTCTTC
TRBJ2-7,TRBV20-1,NA,NA,CSARAPTLYEQYF,TGCAGTGCTAGGGCTCCGACACTTTACGAGCAGTACTTC
TRBJ2-1,TRBV7-3,TRBD2,few,CASSLNPSGRYNEQFF,TGTGCCAGCAGCTTAAATCCAAGCGGGAGATACAATGAGCAGTTCTTC
TRBJ2-5,TRBV3-1,NA,few,CASSQGKETQYF,TGTGCCAGCAGCCAAGGGAAAGAGACCCAGTACTTC
TRBJ2-1,TRBV29-1,TRBD1,NA,CSVDPGDRGHNEQFF,TGCAGCGTTGATCCCGGGGACAGGGGGCACAATGAGCAGTTCTTC
TRBJ2-7,TRBV9,NA,few,CASSVAPKDTEQYF,TGTGCCAGCAGCGTAGCTCCGAAGGATACCGAGCAGTACTTC
TRBJ2-3,TRBV27,NA,NA,CASSEGQFSTDTQYF,TGTGCCAGCAGTGAAGGACAATTTAGCACGGATACGCAGTATTTT
TRBJ2-5,TRBV20-1,TRBD2,once,CSGLAGETQYF,TGCAGTGGGCTAGCGGGGGAGACCCAGTACTTC
TRBJ2-3,TRBV24-1,TRBD2,NA,CATSDRTSGADTQYF,TGTGCCACCAGCGACCGGACTAGCGGAGCAGATACGCAGTATTTT
TRBJ2-5,TRBV15,NA,NA,CATSRDSGQETQYF,TGTGCCACCAGCAGAGATTCCGGACAGGAGACCCAGTACTTC
TRBJ2-3,TRBV20-1,NA,NA,CSARFDSTDTQYF,TGCAGTGCTAGATTTGATAGCACAGATACGCAGTATTTT
TRBJ2-1,TRBV18,NA,NA,CASSPETAYNEQFF,TGTGCCAGCTCACCCGAAACAGCGTACAATGAGCAGTTCTTC
TRBJ1-2,TRBV9,TRBD1,NA,CASSHGTGIYGYTF,TGTGCCAGCAGCCACGGGACAGGGATCTATGGCTACACCTTC
TRBJ1-2,TRBV25-1,TRBD1,NA,CASRGQGSVHGYTF,TGTGCCAGCAGAGGACAGGGGAGCGTCCATGGCTACACCTTC
TRBJ2-5,TRBV12-3/TRBV12-4,NA,NA,CASSLMRANTYNEQYF,TGTGCCAGCAGCCTAATGAGAGCGAATACCTACAATGAGCAGTACTTC
TRBJ2-3,TRBV3-1,TRBD1,NA,CASSQYGTAVGDTQYF,TGTGCCAGCAGCCAATATGGGACAGCCGTGGGAGATACGCAGTATTTT
TRBJ2-7,TRBV7-8,TRBD1,few,CASSPRTGGDRYEQYF,TGTGCCAGCAGCCCCCGGACAGGGGGCGATAGATACGAGCAGTACTTC
TRBJ1-1,TRBV5-4,NA,NA,CASSPGGRQPNTEAFF,TGTGCCAGCAGCCCCGGGGGGAGACAACCGAACACTGAAGCTTTCTTT
TRBJ1-1,TRBV15,TRBD1,few,CATSRATGTSEAFF,TGTGCCACCAGCAGAGCGACAGGGACATCTGAAGCTTTCTTT
TRBJ2-1,TRBV3-1,NA,NA,CASRDSRRPYSYNEQFF,TGTGCCAGCAGGGACTCACGTCGACCTTACTCCTACAATGAGCAGTTCTTC